Presented here are 20 T cell receptor beta chains from one specimen sequenced in a study of blood T cells in healthy people across ages. A second roughly 6 to 11 cycle PCR used barcoded and J-beta primers. TCRdb re-called the 5' RACE reads through MiXCR, storing one row per CDR3 protein. The repertoire consists of hundreds of thousands of distinct CDR3 sequences, with roughly three fifths occurring once and the leading ten covering roughly 24%. Material: blood. The receptors originated from a man aged 40-55 years in good health.

The chain links TRBV2 to TRBJ2-5; a weak D match, TRBD1 (5 bases). The CDR3 totals 12 residues. Trimming removed 7 bases from V and 4 bases from J, with 10 bases in between. Germline-derived CDR1 and CDR2 are SNHLY and FYNNEI. CDR3 coding DNA: TGTGCCAGCACTCAGGGTCCAGAGACCCAGTACTTC. Its protein product is CASTQGPETQYF.

This clonotype was detected a few times. The rearrangement joins TRBV4-3 to TRBJ2-3, with a weak D call TRBD2 (7 bases). The CDR3 is 14 amino acids. Trimming took off 5 bases at V and 4 bases at J, with 13 bases between the two ends. Germline CDR1 LGHNA, CDR2 YSLEER. CDR3 in amino acids: CASSSRGASDTQYF. CDR3 in DNA: TGCGCCAGCAGCTCTCGGGGGGCATCAGATACGCAGTATTTT.

This clonotype appeared a few times. The chain uses TRBV29-1 and TRBJ2-5, with D perhaps matching TRBD1 (5 bases). V was clipped by 4 bases and J by 2 bases, with 8 bases between them. The CDR3 has 12 amino acids. Germline-derived CDR1 and CDR2 are SQVTM and ANQGSEA. The CDR3 DNA is TGCAGCGTTGTCTACAGGCAAGAGACCCAGTACTTC. The encoded protein is CSVVYRQETQYF.

This clonotype occurred once. Possible read error: a much larger clone is one base away. For the CDR3, the DNA is TGCAGCTTTTCATCGACGGGGCTGGGGGAGTACTTC. Protein sequence: CSFSSTGLGEYF. This chain joins TRBV29-1 and TRBJ2-7; D may correspond to TRBD1 or TRBD2 (5 bases each). The CDR3 runs to 12 residues. Per germline, CDR1 SQVTM and CDR2 ANQGSEA. V was pared by 8 bases and J by 11 bases, with 22 bases between.

The chain recombines TRBV4-2 with TRBJ1-6, with 9 bases aligning to TRBD1. CDR1 LGHNA and CDR2 YNFKEQ come from the germline V gene. The CDR3 contains 16 residues. The J segment lost 9 bases and the V segment lost 1 base, leaving 7 bases of the junction unmatched. DNA for the CDR3: TGTGCCAGCAGCCAAGCGGAGGGACAGGGTACTTCACCCCTCCACTTT. It codes for CASSQAEGQGTSPLHF.

CDR3 sequence reads: CASTSRGPPPSGANVLTF. CDR3 sequence (DNA): TGTGCCAGCACCTCCAGGGGGCCGCCCCCCTCTGGGGCCAACGTCCTGACTTTC. The chain recombines TRBV28 with TRBJ2-6, with 8 bases matching TRBD1. CDR1 MDHEN and CDR2 SYDVKM come from the germline V gene. The CDR3 extends over 18 amino acids. Unmatched junction bases numbered 11, after V lost 7 bases and J lost 0 bases.

This sequence joins TRBV7-3 and TRBJ1-6; possibly TRBD1 for D (6 bases). CDR1 is SGHTA, CDR2 FQGTGA, per germline. Trimming pared 2 bases from V and 6 bases from J, leaving 8 bases between. The length of the CDR3 is 14 residues. The CDR3 loop is CASSLVGANSPLHF. CDR3 coding DNA: TGTGCCAGCAGCTTAGTGGGGGCTAATTCACCCCTCCACTTT.

The J gene is TRBJ2-2, the V gene TRBV12-3 or TRBV12-4; TRBD2 might be the D (7 bases). V lost 3 bases and J lost 6, with 17 bases in between. The CDR3 runs to 16 residues. This CDR3 reads CASSFPGGAYAGELFF. The CDR3 nucleotides are TGTGCCAGCAGTTTTCCTGGGGGGGCTTACGCCGGGGAGCTGTTTTTT.

The genes are TRBV6-1 and TRBJ2-1; 12 positions match TRBD2. After removal of 5 bases from V and 10 bases from J, the junction contained 9 bases not matched to a gene. The CDR3 is 15 residues long. Germline values: CDR1 MNHNS, CDR2 SASEGT. The CDR3 bases are TGTGCCAGCAGTCCTCGACTAGCGGGAGCCTACGAGCAGTTCTTC. The encoded protein is CASSPRLAGAYEQFF.

In this sample, this clonotype turned up a few times. The rearrangement links TRBV25-1 to TRBJ2-3, with TRBD2 matching 7 bases. V was pared by 5 bases and J by 0 bases, with 5 bases of the junction left unmatched. Looked up from germline, CDR1 is MGHDK and CDR2 is SYGVNS. The CDR3 extends over 15 amino acids. The CDR3 DNA reads TGTGCCAGCAGTCAAAGCGGGGCTAGCACAGATACGCAGTATTTT. Amino acids: CASSQSGASTDTQYF.

CDR3 coding DNA: TGCAGCGGCGCAACAGGTGGAGCGGGCAATGAGCAGTACTTC. Amino acid sequence: CSGATGGAGNEQYF. The chain couples TRBV29-1 to TRBJ2-7; D is perhaps TRBD2 (6 bases). The CDR3 has 14 residues. V shed 7 bases and J shed 7 bases, with 23 bases lying between them. Germline loops: CDR1 SQVTM, CDR2 ANQGSEA.

V gene TRBV27 combines with J gene TRBJ2-1; D possibly corresponds to TRBD2 (5 bases). The V and J ends lost 4 bases and 2 bases respectively, with 15 bases between them. The germline V gene encodes CDR1 MNHEY and CDR2 SMNVEV (reference sequence). This CDR3 is 16 amino acids long. The CDR3 is CASSSPSWETYNEQFF. In DNA form, the CDR3 reads TGTGCCAGCAGTTCCCCTTCGTGGGAGACCTACAATGAGCAGTTCTTC.

The rearrangement links TRBV5-1 to TRBJ2-3; TRBD1 aligns across 8 bases. Germline trimming cut 0 bases from V and 6 bases from J; bases unmatched to any gene: 15. The CDR3 length is 18 residues. In germline, CDR1 is SGHRS, CDR2 YFSETQ. The CDR3 DNA reads TGCGCCAGCAGCTTGGGACAGGGGCTCGGTGGGTCCTGGGATACGCAGTATTTT. Amino acids: CASSLGQGLGGSWDTQYF.

V is TRBV6-2 or TRBV6-3 and J is TRBJ2-7; tentatively, D is TRBD1 (6 bases). The germline CDR1 and CDR2 sequences are MNHEY and SVGEGT. This CDR3 is 15 amino acids long. V lost 6 bases, J lost 0 bases, and 15 bases lay in between. The CDR3 DNA reads as TGTGCCAGCAGGGATTCACAGGGATTCTCCTACGAGCAGTACTTC. This gives the protein CASRDSQGFSYEQYF.

The rearrangement links TRBV28 to TRBJ1-6, with 7 bases lining up with TRBD1. Trimming cost V 5 bases and J 14 bases; bases outside gene matches: 6. CDR1 is MDHEN, CDR2 SYDVKM, per germline. This CDR3 region has 12 residues. The CDR3 sequence: CASSPSTGSLHF. DNA of the CDR3: TGTGCCAGCAGTCCCTCGACAGGGTCCCTCCACTTT.

The CDR3 sequence: CASSSRLAGNEQFF. As DNA, the CDR3 is TGTGCCAGCAGTTCGAGACTAGCGGGCAATGAGCAGTTCTTC. The J gene is TRBJ2-1, the V gene TRBV6-1; 10 bases are a match to TRBD2. CDR3 length: 14 residues. Germline loops: CDR1 MNHNS, CDR2 SASEGT. Trimming removed 5 bases from V and 6 bases from J; junction bases left unmatched: 4.

This clonotype has only a few counts. V and J are TRBV10-3 and TRBJ2-4; weak D call: TRBD1 (6 bases). The better agreement between TRBJ2-7 and the DNA end casts doubt on the J call. The CDR3 extends over 12 amino acids. Germline CDR1 and CDR2: ENHRY and SYGVKD. CDR3 loop: CAISPGQNEQYF. The DNA for the CDR3 is TGTGCCATCAGCCCCGGACAGAACGAGCAGTACTTC.

This sequence joins TRBV29-1 and TRBJ2-1, with a weak D call TRBD1 (5 bases). Near its end, the DNA agrees better with TRBJ2-7, so the J call may be wrong. The CDR3 is 14 residues long. Germline V lookup: CDR1 SQVTM, CDR2 ANQGSEA. CDR3 loop: CSAGPGSKDNEQYF. CDR3 coding DNA: TGCAGCGCAGGACCCGGATCCAAGGACAATGAGCAGTACTTC.

The chain is built from TRBV10-2 and TRBJ1-5; unclear D gene. Germline V gene lookup returns CDR1 WSHSY and CDR2 SAAADI. V was clipped by 5 bases and J by 3 bases, with 5 bases between them. The CDR3 is 12 amino acids. The CDR3 DNA reads TGCGCCAGCAGTAGGTACAATCAGCCCCAGCATTTT. Protein: CASSRYNQPQHF.

V gene TRBV14 combines with J gene TRBJ1-4; no clear D gene. V was cut by 6 bases and J by 5 bases, with 13 bases left in between. This CDR3 is built from 14 residues. In germline, CDR1 is SGHDN, CDR2 FVKESK. The CDR3 DNA is TGTGCCAGCAGACCCCGGGGAGCGAATGAAAAACTGTTTTTT. Translated: CASRPRGANEKLFF.